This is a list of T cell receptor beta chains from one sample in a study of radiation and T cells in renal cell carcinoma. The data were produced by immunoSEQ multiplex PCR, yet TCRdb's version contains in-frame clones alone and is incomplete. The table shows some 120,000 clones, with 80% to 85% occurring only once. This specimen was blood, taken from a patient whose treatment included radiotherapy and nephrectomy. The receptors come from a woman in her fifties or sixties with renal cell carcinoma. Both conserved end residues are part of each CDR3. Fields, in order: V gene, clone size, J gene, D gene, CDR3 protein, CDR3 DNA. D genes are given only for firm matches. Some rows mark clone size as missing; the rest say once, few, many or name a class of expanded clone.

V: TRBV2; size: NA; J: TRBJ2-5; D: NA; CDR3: CASNGEETQYF; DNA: TGTGCCAGCAACGGGGAGGAGACCCAGTACTTC
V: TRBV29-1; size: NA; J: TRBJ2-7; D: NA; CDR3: CSVEGVFKEQYF; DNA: TGCAGCGTTGAGGGGGTTTTTAAGGAGCAGTACTTC
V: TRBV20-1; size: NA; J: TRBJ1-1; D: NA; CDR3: CSNQIGFEAFF; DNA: TGCAGCAACCAGATAGGGTTTGAAGCTTTCTTT
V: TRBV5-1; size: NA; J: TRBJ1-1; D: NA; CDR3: CASSLFHGSNTEAFF; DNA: TGCGCCAGCAGCTTGTTTCACGGATCGAACACTGAAGCTTTCTTT
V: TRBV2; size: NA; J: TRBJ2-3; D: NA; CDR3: CASSDFRGGISTDTQYF; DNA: TGTGCCAGCAGTGATTTTAGGGGGGGGATTAGCACAGATACGCAGTATTTT
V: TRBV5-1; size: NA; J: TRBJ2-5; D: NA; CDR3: CASSSRGAIETQYF; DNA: TGCGCCAGCAGCTCCCGGGGGGCCATAGAGACCCAGTACTTC
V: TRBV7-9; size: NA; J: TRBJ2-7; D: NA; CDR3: CASSSPTGGGSTGNEQYF; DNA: TGTGCCAGCAGCTCACCGACCGGAGGTGGGAGTACCGGGAACGAGCAGTACTTC
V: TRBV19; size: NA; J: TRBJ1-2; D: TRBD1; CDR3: CASSIHDRGHGYTF; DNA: TGTGCCAGTAGTATTCACGACAGGGGCCACGGCTACACCTTC
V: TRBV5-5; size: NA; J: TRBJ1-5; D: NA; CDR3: CASSLAEDQPQHF; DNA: TGTGCCAGCAGCTTGGCCGAGGACCAGCCCCAGCATTTT
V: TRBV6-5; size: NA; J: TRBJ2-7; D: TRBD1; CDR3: CASTQRQGNYEQYF; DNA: TGTGCCAGCACCCAAAGACAGGGTAACTACGAGCAGTACTTC
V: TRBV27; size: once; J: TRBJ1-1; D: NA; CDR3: CASSPRDGGNTEAFF; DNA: TGTGCCAGCAGTCCCCGGGACGGGGGGAACACTGAAGCTTTCTTT
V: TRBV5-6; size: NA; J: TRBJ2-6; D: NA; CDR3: CASSSLDRLSSGANVLTF; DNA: TGTGCCAGCAGCTCGTTAGACAGGCTTTCATCTGGGGCCAACGTCCTGACTTTC
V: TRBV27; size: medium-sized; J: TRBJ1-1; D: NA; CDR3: CASSDRFRDSAAEAFF; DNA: TGTGCCAGCAGTGATAGATTCCGGGACTCGGCCGCTGAAGCTTTCTTT
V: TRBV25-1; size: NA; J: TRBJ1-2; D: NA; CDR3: CASSGGVVVGYTF; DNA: TGTGCCAGCAGTGGTGGGGTCGTCGTCGGCTACACCTTC